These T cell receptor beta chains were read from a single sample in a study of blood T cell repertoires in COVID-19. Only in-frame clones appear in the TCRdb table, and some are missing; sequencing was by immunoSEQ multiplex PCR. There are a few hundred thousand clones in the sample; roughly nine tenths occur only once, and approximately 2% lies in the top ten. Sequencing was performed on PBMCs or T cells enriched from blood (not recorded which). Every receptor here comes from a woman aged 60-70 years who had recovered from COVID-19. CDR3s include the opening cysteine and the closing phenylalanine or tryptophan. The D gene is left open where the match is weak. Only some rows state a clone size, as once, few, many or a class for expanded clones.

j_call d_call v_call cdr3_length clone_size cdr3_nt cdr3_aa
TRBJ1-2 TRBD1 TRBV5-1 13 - TGCGCCAGCGGACACGGGACAGGGTCTGGCTACACCTTC CASGHGTGSGYTF
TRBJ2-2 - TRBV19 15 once TGTGCCAGTAGTAGTACTAGCAGGAACACCGGGGAGCTGTTTTTT CASSSTSRNTGELFF
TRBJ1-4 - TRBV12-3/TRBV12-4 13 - TGTGCCAGCAGGACTCGGGGAAATGAAAAACTGTTTTTT CASRTRGNEKLFF
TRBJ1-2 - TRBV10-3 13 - TGTGCCATCAGTGGGGCGGAGGGATATGGCTACACCTTC CAISGAEGYGYTF
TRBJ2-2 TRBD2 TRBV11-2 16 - TGTGCCAGCAGCTTTCGGGCGGGAGGGTTCACCGGGGAGCTGTTTTTT CASSFRAGGFTGELFF
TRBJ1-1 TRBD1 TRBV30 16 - TGTGCCTGGAGTGTACTCGACAGGGGGTCAAACACTGAAGCTTTCTTT CAWSVLDRGSNTEAFF
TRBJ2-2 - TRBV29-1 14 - TGCAGCGTCCCCGAGGGGGCGAACACCGGGGAGCTGTTTTTT CSVPEGANTGELFF
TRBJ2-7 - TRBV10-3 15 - TGTGCCATCAGACCCCGCACTCCTGACTCCTACGAGCAGTACTTC CAIRPRTPDSYEQYF
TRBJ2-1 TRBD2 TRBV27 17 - TGTGCCAGCAGTCCTTACTTGGGACTAGCGGGAATAGGTGCGCAGTTCTTC CASSPYLGLAGIGAQFF
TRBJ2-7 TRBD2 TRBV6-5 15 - TGTGCCAGCAGACCGGGACTAGCGGGAGCCCACGAGCAGTACTTC CASRPGLAGAHEQYF
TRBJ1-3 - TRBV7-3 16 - TGTGCCAGCAGCTTGGACACAACCCTCTCTGGAAACACCATATATTTT CASSLDTTLSGNTIYF
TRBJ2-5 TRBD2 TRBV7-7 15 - TGTGCTAGCAGCTTAGGAGCGGGAAACCAAGAGACCCAGTACTTC CASSLGAGNQETQYF
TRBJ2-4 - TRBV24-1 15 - TGTGCCACCAGTCCCTCTGGCCAGGGCAAAAACATTCAGTACTTC CATSPSGQGKNIQYF
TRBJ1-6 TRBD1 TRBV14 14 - TGTGCCAGCAGTCCCGGGACAGCAAATTCACCCCTCCACTTT CASSPGTANSPLHF
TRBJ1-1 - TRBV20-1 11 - TGCAGTGCTACAGGGACACTTCGGGCTTTCTTT CSATGTLRAFF
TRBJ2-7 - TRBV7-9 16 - TGTGCCAGCAGCTTAGCCGGCGCAGGGGCTTCTCTCGAGCAGTACTTC CASSLAGAGASLEQYF
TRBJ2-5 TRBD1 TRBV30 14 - TGTGCCTGGAGTACCCTGACAGGGTGGGAGACCCAGTACTTC CAWSTLTGWETQYF
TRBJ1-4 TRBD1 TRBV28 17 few TGTGCCAGCAGTTTTTTAGCCAAGGGACAGGGCAATGAAAAACTGTTTTTT CASSFLAKGQGNEKLFF
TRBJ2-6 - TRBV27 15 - TGTGCCAGCAGTCCCCACATTTCTGGGGCCAACGTCCTGACTTTC CASSPHISGANVLTF
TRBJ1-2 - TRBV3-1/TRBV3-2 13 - TGTGCCAGCAGCCAAGATCCAGATTATGGCTACACCTTC CASSQDPDYGYTF
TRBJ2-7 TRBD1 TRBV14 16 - TGTGCCAGCAGCCAAGAAGAGTGGCAGGGGGCCCACGAGCAGTACTTC CASSQEEWQGAHEQYF
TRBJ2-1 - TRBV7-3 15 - TGTGCCAGCAGCTTATTGGCGGGGCCCATAGGTGAGCAGTTCTTC CASSLLAGPIGEQFF
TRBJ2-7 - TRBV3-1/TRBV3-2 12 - TGTGCCAGCAGCCGACAGACCTACGAGCAGTACTTC CASSRQTYEQYF
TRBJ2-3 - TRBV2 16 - TGTGCCAGCAGTGAAGATAAGCGGTCTAGCACAGATACGCAGTATTTT CASSEDKRSSTDTQYF
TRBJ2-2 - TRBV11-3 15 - TGTGCCAGCAGCGTGGACAGTGTATCCACCGGGGAGCTGTTTTTT CASSVDSVSTGELFF
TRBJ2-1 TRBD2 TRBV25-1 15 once TGTGCCAGCCAACGCCGGGACTACTACTACAATGAGCAGTTCTTC CASQRRDYYYNEQFF
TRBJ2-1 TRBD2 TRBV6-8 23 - TGTGCCAGCAGTTACTCGTCCTCATCCCCCTCGGGACTAGCGGAGAGCTCCTACAATGAGCAGTTCTTC CASSYSSSSPSGLAESSYNEQFF
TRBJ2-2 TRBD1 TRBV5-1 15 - TGCGCCAGCAGCTGGGACAGGGGGGACACCGGGGAGCTGTTTTTT CASSWDRGDTGELFF
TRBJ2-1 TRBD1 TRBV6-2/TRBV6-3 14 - TGTGCCAGCAGTTATTGGGACAGGGACATTGAGCAGTTCTTC CASSYWDRDIEQFF
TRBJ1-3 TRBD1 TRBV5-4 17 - TGTGCCAGCAGCACGCCGGGACAGGACTTGTCTGGAAACACCATATATTTT CASSTPGQDLSGNTIYF
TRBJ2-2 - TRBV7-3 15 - TGTGCCAGCAGCTTAAACCGGGACTCAACCGGGGAGCTGTTTTTT CASSLNRDSTGELFF
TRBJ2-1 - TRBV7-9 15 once TGTGCCAGCAGCTTTTACGTTGGGGGGAGCAATGAGCAGTTCTTC CASSFYVGGSNEQFF
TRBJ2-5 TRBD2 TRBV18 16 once TGTGCCAGCTCACCACCGAGCGGGGGGGCCGGGGAGACCCAGTACTTC CASSPPSGGAGETQYF
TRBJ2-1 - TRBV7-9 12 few TGTGCCAGCAGCTCTGGCGGCCCTGAGCAGTTCTTC CASSSGGPEQFF
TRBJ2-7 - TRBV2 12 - TGTGCCAGCAGTGAGCCCCTCGGAGTCCCGTACTTC CASSEPLGVPYF
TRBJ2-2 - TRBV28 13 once TGTGCCAGCCAACAGGCGAACACCGGGGAGCTGTTTTTT CASQQANTGELFF
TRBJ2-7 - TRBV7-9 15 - TGTGCCAGCAGCCTACAAGGGGTCAATTCCTACGAGCAGTACTTC CASSLQGVNSYEQYF
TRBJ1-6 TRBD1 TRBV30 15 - TGTGCCTGGAGTGTGACAGGGGTGGGTAATTCACCCCTCCACTTT CAWSVTGVGNSPLHF
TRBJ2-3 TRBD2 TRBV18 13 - TGTGCCAGCTCACCAGGGCGGGGGGATACGCAGTATTTT CASSPGRGDTQYF